What follows are 6 T cell receptor beta chains derived from one specimen sequenced in a study of regulatory T cells in long-lasting Graves disease. Combining iRepertoire HTBI primers with Arm-PCR of CDR3 regions, the authors built TCR beta libraries. TCRdb called the multiplex PCR reads again in MiXCR, with one record for every CDR3 protein. The sample yields 400,000 to 500,000 distinct CDR3 sequences, 14% seen once. Time point indicated: newly diagnosed GD, antithyroid drugs for less than 3 months. Following extraction of RNA from PBMCs, that RNA was used to make the TCR library. The same data also went into a second study, on T cells in Graves' hyperthyroidism and ophthalmopathy.

The starting material was peripheral blood mononuclear cells (PBMCs), obtained at new diagnosis, from a patient treated with antithyroid drugs. These TCRs come from a woman aged 45-59 years with Graves disease.

This clonotype was counted many times. The chain has TRBV6-1 and TRBJ2-7; the D gene could be TRBD1 or TRBD2 (5 bases each). Trimming removed 4 bases from V and 3 bases from J, with 10 bases in between. The CDR3 is 13 amino acids. Germline assignment: CDR1 MNHNS and CDR2 SASEGT. The CDR3: CASSGGNFYEQYF. The CDR3 DNA reads as TGTGCCAGCAGTGGGGGGAACTTCTACGAGCAGTACTTC.

In this sample, this clonotype turned up once. The V call is TRBV7-2, the J call TRBJ1-6, with D hard to call. Trimming shortened V by 4 bases and J by 10 bases, and 11 bases separated the two germline ends. The CDR3 length is 13 residues. Germline V gives CDR1 SGHTA, CDR2 FQGNSA. This CDR3 reads CASSSESGSPLHF. The CDR3 nucleotides read TGTGCCAGCAGCTCTGAATCGGGCTCACCCCTCCACTTT.

This clonotype was observed many times. CDR3 nucleotide sequence: TGCAGTGCTTTGGAGGTCGGGAATGAGCAGTTCTTC. This encodes CSALEVGNEQFF. This sequence joins TRBV20-1 and TRBJ2-1; maybe TRBD2 (5 bases). Trimming left V 5 bases short and J 7 bases short, with 12 bases between. Germline assignment: CDR1 DFQATT and CDR2 SNEGSKA (reference sequence). The CDR3 has 12 amino acids.

This clonotype appeared many times. V is TRBV11-2 and J is TRBJ1-1, with D perhaps matching TRBD1 (6 bases). V dropped 5 bases and J dropped 6 bases, with 19 bases sitting between them. The CDR3 covers 15 residues. Germline loops: CDR1 SGHAT, CDR2 FQNNGV. CDR3 bases: TGTGCCAGCAGCCAGGCATATAGGGGGAATCCTGAAGCTTTCTTT. This gives the protein CASSQAYRGNPEAFF.

This clonotype has ten or more counts. This chain connects TRBV10-1 to TRBJ2-3, with a weak D call TRBD2 (5 bases). Per germline, CDR1 WNHNN and CDR2 SYGVQD (reference sequence). This CDR3 contains 14 residues. Trimming stripped 2 bases from V and 3 bases from J, with 9 bases between. CDR3 sequence: CASSEGSGTDTQYF. CDR3 nucleotides: TGCGCCAGCAGTGAGGGGAGTGGTACAGATACGCAGTATTTT.

This clonotype was observed at least ten times. The chain is built from TRBV2 and TRBJ1-3; D gene uncertain. The CDR3 sequence is 14 residues long. The V end lost 4 bases, the J end lost 0 bases, and 7 bases lay between the germline ends. The germline CDR1 and CDR2 sequences are SNHLY and FYNNEI. The CDR3 DNA reads as TGTGCCAGCAGTGGGTCCATCTCTGGAAACACCATATATTTT. This encodes CASSGSISGNTIYF.